The clone carrying this TCR beta chain showed up just once. What it binds is unknown. This entry is derived from a study of OX40 agonist ivuxolimab in advanced cancers. Study at large: The drug used for patients, ivuxolimab, was an agonistic anti-OX40 (CD134) antibody.

Libraries were prepared by immunoSEQ multiplex PCR; TCRdb keeps only in-frame clonotypes and omits some of them. Of over 50,000 clones in the sample, approximately 91% were seen once. Study-level results: Expanded peripheral T cell antigen specificity was not determined.

The germline V gene encodes CDR1 SNHLY and CDR2 FYNNEI. CDR3 size: 13 residues. V was pared by 8 bases and J by 0 bases, with 11 bases between. This rearrangement joins TRBV2 to TRBJ2-7; either TRBD1 or TRBD2 may fit D (5 bases each). The sequencing here drew on CD4+ or CD8+ T cells sorted from blood, taken in a trial of the OX40 agonist ivuxolimab. The TCR was taken from an adult with an advanced solid tumor such as melanoma, head and neck, liver or kidney cancer. The CDR3 nucleotides read TGTGCCAGCCGAGGGGAAATCTCCTACGAGCAGTACTTC. It specifies CASRGEISYEQYF.